The T cell receptor (beta chain) under discussion was sequenced for a study of cytomegalovirus exposure and HLA in healthy donors (dated 2017 in TCRdb). Regarding the complete study: An earlier analysis of approximately 550 of the donors reported 250 to 350 Gb of sequence data and around 120 million unique TCR beta sequences from 150 million to 200 million T cells. An early release covering about 600 HLA-typed donors comprised approximately 290 gigabases of sequencing data and approximately 80 million unique TCR sequences. Of the approximately 400 genotyped donors, roughly 80% were placed in the genetic ancestry cluster associated with self-reported Caucasian donors. Along with the roughly 700-subject first cohort, a separate validation cohort of some 130 different subjects was used. A later analysis re-analyzed previously published TCR beta repertoires from about 600 donors and added high-resolution HLA genotyping to study TCR occurrence patterns. The number of typed donors differed by locus: roughly 620-630 for A, B, C, DRB1 and DQB1; some 500 for DQA1; approximately 600 for DPA1; and some 430 for DPB1. To predict cytomegalovirus infection status, the study combined high-throughput TCR immunosequencing, statistical association of individual TCRs with disease status, and machine learning. In an earlier analysis of several hundred of the donors, high-throughput TCR beta sequencing was used to judge whether each TCR beta V gene segment behaved as functional or pseudogenic. Alongside the repertoire data, information on donor age, sex, ethnicity and CMV serostatus was compiled. In the later analysis, no new phenotypic data were used to find candidate immune exposures; instead, reliance was placed on TCR beta sequences and their occurrence across donors. Genome-wide SNP genotypes for about three fifths of the roughly 670 donors were used in a later genetic analysis, which treated that subset as a discovery cohort. All discovery cohort repertoires had been generated using a single sequencing platform. Class I and class II HLA loci were covered by the typing at four-digit resolution. The study profiled the T cell repertoires of approximately 700 subjects by immunosequencing and related them to cytomegalovirus serostatus. On average, approximately 250,000 unique TCR beta nucleotide sequences were sequenced per donor among fewer than 500 genotyped donors of the cohort, with about 19% of those sequences being non-productive. Because of strong linkage in the cohort, five DR-DQ haplotypes were treated as single units for association and clustering. The study aimed to test whether cataloging public T cell receptors could reveal signatures of past pathogen exposure. Paper-wide results and their limitations: Only TCR beta chains were sequenced in this cohort, and the absence of alpha or paired-chain data limited detectable features. According to the authors, the approach could potentially be generalized to other disease states and immunological phenotypes. Compared with equally common non-associated chains, HLA-associated TCR beta chains in a later analysis were more clonally expanded and had lower generation probabilities. In the study, around 150 TCR beta chains were listed as associated with cytomegalovirus. A later analysis found that TCR association rates varied across HLA loci, with DRB1 alleles showing the most associated TCRs and HLA-C alleles the fewest. Correlated functional status among segregating V segments might reflect linkage disequilibrium, but an unknown experimental factor could not be ruled out. Assigning TCR associations to individual alleles was difficult when HLA alleles, especially DR and DQ, strongly co-occurred. A later analysis associated about 17,000 TCR beta sequences with specific HLA alleles at a false discovery rate of 0.05. Most TCR sequences were seen in very few donors, while some public TCRs were found in many individuals. In an earlier analysis of approximately 590 of the donors, most TCR beta V segments appeared in productive rearrangements about 87% or about 30% of the time, broadly matching IMGT annotations. The earlier analysis of a few hundred of the donors excluded some 15 rarely observed V segments, including chromosome 9 orphons, because counts were too low. In vitro tests confirmed that a few of the cytomegalovirus-associated TCR beta chains recognize cytomegalovirus antigens. Cytomegalovirus status was reported to be diagnosed by the classifier with high specificity and sensitivity in both the original and validation cohorts. CMV serostatus was the only immune exposure information available for the cohort. According to a later analysis, parvovirus B19, influenza, CMV and Epstein-Barr virus appeared linked to several top co-occurrence clusters. Compared with the approximately 700-donor mean, donors in an Asian-associated ancestry cluster had fewer N-insertions in productive TCRs, according to a later genetic analysis. An association between a missense DCLRE1C variant and V-gene and J-gene trimming of TCR beta chains was found in a later genetic analysis and replicated in an independent cohort. Roughly uniform sequencing depth across donors was assumed in presence/absence analyses, although this assumption may not hold. According to a later analysis, most CMV-associated TCR beta chains appeared to be HLA-restricted, and the HLA associations seemed to be driven largely by CMV exposure. A further reported finding was that TCR beta sequences accurately predicted the HLA-A and HLA-B alleles for most subjects in the first cohort. A cluster of highly shared sequence variants was judged likely to be a technical artifact of the sequencing pipeline. Some IMGT-functional V segments, including TRBV6-2 and TRBV6-3, could not be told apart with the 87-base-pair reads, so those segments were excluded. Because some donors lacked HLA typing at each locus, the association tests relied only on the typed subset.

In total, roughly 670 healthy bone marrow donors made up the cohort. At the time of sampling, all cohort members were nominally healthy, though unrecorded immune exposures were likely present. The donor was CMV seropositive and belonged to the group of 250 to 300 seropositive cohort members. Every donor gave a peripheral blood sample, and the peripheral blood mononuclear cells from that sample were used for TCR beta sequencing. The Qiagen DNeasy Blood Extraction Kit was used to extract genomic DNA from the blood cell samples. V ends up 4 bases short and J 0 bases short, with an unmatched junction base count of 3. The germline V gene sets CDR1 to SGHRS and CDR2 to YFSETQ. CDR3 length: 14 amino acids, cysteine to phenylalanine. The entry retains the CDR3 DNA only, 42 bases that are in frame from base 1. With regard to this clone: Its binding antigen is unknown. Within one base of it there is no much larger clone, and no base qualities were kept. This sample includes further DNA sequences coding for the same CDR3.

The library was produced with the immunoSEQ multiplex PCR assay. For the multiplex PCR, a mixture combining 60 forward primers for TCR Vbeta segments and 13 reverse primers for TCR Jbeta segments was used. A multiplex PCR assay on genomic DNA amplified the CDR3 region of rearranged TCR beta genes. The Illumina HiSeq System was used to sequence the amplified TCR beta libraries as 87-base-pair reads. The study's own analysis went as follows. A later analysis counted 75 million to 100 million unique TCR beta chains across the roughly 700 repertoires, and approximately 11 million of these chains were shared by at least two donors. Raw reads were error-corrected and collapsed into unique sequences with a nearest-neighbor algorithm that merged closely related sequences to remove PCR and sequencing errors. To assign V, D and J gene segments, CDR3 sequences were aligned to IMGT reference sequences. For a sequence to be retained, a match of at least six nucleotides was required to both a V gene segment and a J gene segment. Rearrangements were classified as productive when the CDR3 lacked stop codons and remained in frame with V and J, and all other rearrangements were classified as non-productive. Following IMGT convention, CDR3 was defined as the stretch from the second conserved V-encoded cysteine up to the conserved J-encoded phenylalanine. The earlier analysis of about 620 of the donors excluded sequences that lacked an unambiguous match to a single V gene segment. An earlier analysis of approximately 590 of the donors classified V segments as functional when productive rearrangements were above 56.7% and as segregating when the standard deviation between donors was above 5%. A statistical classification framework was developed to diagnose cytomegalovirus status using the catalog of TCR beta chain sequences. In a later analysis, TCR nucleotide sequences were compared against IMGT/GENE-DB human TR gene sequences so that V and J genes could be assigned. Using the TCRdist pipeline, a later analysis assigned CDR3 sequences along with most-parsimonious VDJ recombination scenarios. In a later analysis, each TCR beta chain was defined by its CDR3 amino acid sequence together with its V-gene family, and reads without a unique V-gene family were excluded. In a later analysis, some 600 highly shared, low-generation-probability nucleotide sequences were removed to address suspected cross-contamination and a sequencing artifact. In a later analysis, a clonal expansion index was calculated for each public chain from normalized within-repertoire ranks of inferred template counts. A later analysis computed generation probabilities with a VDJ recombination model fitted to out-of-frame rearrangements, and checked the results against IGoR. A later analysis scored TCR-TCR, TCR-HLA and TCR-CMV co-occurrence with hypergeometric tests, applying a repertoire-size bias correction to TCR pairs. False discovery rates were estimated in a later analysis by permuting HLA or CMV assignments 20 times. In a later analysis, co-occurring TCRs were grouped with DBSCAN, and TCRdist sequence similarity was added when clustering was performed within HLA-allele-positive subsets. For co-occurrence clustering, repertoires with fewer than 30,000 or more than 120,000 public chains were excluded, along with a handful of repertoires with anomalous nucleotide sharing. In its TCRdb copy, this immuneACCESS table keeps in-frame sequences only and misses some clones. Where compared with another copy, unresolved V genes explain less than half of these, and the others have no known cause. V, J and clone size reflect that table, while D and trimming were determined from the DNA. The sample profile shows some 150,000 clones; around 77% of them were found once. Around 6.7% of the sample is in the top ten clones.

The sequencing input was PBMCs. The chain uses TRBV5-1 and TRBJ1-2, and 7 junctional nucleotides match TRBD1. This receptor was taken from a woman in her 40s in good health and CMV-seropositive. The CDR3 region has the sequence CASSGGTANYGYTF. Read as DNA, the sequence is TGCGCCAGCAGCGGCGGGACAGCTAACTATGGCTACACCTTC.